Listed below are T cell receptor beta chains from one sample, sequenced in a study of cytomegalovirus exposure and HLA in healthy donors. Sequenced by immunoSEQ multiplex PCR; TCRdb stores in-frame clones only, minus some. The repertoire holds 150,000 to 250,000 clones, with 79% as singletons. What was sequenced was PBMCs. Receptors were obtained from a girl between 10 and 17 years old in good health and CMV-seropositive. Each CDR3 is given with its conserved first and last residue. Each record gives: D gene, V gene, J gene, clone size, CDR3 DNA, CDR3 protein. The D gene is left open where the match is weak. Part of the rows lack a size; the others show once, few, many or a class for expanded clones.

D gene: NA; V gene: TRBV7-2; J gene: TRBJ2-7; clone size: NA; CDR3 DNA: TGTGCCAGCAGCTCACTCTCCTACGAGCAGTACTTC; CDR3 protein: CASSSLSYEQYF
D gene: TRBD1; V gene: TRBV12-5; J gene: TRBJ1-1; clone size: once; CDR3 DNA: TGTGCTAGTGGTTTAGCCCTGAAGACAGGGACGAACACTGAAGCTTTCTTT; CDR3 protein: CASGLALKTGTNTEAFF
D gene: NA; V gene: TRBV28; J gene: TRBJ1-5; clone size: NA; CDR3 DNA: TGTGCCAGCAGTTTAAGGAGCAGCTTGGGCAATCAGCCCCAGCATTTT; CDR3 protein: CASSLRSSLGNQPQHF
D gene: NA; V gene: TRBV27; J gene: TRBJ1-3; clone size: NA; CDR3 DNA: TGTGCCAGCAGTTTCCGGGGGGCGCTTGGAAACACCATATATTTT; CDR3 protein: CASSFRGALGNTIYF
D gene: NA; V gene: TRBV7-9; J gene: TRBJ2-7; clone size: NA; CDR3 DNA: TGTGCCAGCAGCTTAGTTGTTTGGCACCATTACGAGCAGTACTTC; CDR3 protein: CASSLVVWHHYEQYF
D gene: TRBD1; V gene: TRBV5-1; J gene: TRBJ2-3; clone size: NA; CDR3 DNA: TGCGCCAGCAGCGCCGGGACAGGGGGATCAGATACGCAGTATTTT; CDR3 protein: CASSAGTGGSDTQYF
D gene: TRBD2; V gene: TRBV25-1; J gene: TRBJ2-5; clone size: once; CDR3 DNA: TGTGCCAGCAGTGAGGGGGGAGGATTAGCGGGAGAGACCCAGTACTTC; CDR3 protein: CASSEGGGLAGETQYF
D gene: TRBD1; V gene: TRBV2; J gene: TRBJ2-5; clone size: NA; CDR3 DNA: TGTGCCAGCAGCAAGGGGGCGTTGGAAGAGACCCAGTACTTC; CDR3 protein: CASSKGALEETQYF
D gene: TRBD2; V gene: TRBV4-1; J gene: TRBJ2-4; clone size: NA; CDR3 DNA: TGCGCCAGCAGCCAAGATGGGAGGGAGGGGATACGAAACATTCAGTACTTC; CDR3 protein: CASSQDGREGIRNIQYF
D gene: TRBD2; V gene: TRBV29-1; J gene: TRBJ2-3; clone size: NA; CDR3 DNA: TGCAGTGGGGCTACGGGGGGGCATGCAGATACGCAGTATTTT; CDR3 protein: CSGATGGHADTQYF
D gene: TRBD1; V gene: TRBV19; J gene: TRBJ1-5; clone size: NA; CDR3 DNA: TGTGCCAGTATACCGCAGGGGGCAGGCAATCAGCCCCAGCATTTT; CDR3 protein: CASIPQGAGNQPQHF
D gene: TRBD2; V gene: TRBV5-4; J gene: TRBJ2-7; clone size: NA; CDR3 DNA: TGTGCCAGCAGCTTGCCCGGGGGACTAAAAGTAAACGAGCAGTACTTC; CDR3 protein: CASSLPGGLKVNEQYF
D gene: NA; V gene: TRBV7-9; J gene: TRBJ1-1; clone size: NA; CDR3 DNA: TGTGCCAGCAGCTCTTCGAACGGGGAAGAAGCTTTCTTT; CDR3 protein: CASSSSNGEEAFF
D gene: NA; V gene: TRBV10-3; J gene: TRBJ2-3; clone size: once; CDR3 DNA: TGTGCCATCAGTCCGAGGGGGGGGGCAGATACGCAGTATTTT; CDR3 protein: CAISPRGGADTQYF
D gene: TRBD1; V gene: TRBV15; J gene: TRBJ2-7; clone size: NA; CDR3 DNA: TGTGCCACCAGCAGAGCTTCCTGGAAGTTGGACAGGGGACCTGCGAGCTCCTACGAGCAGTACTTC; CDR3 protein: CATSRASWKLDRGPASSYEQYF
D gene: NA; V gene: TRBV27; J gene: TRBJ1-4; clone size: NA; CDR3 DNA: TGTGCCAGCAGTTTCGGGTGGTCGGATGAAAAACTGTTTTTT; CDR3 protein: CASSFGWSDEKLFF
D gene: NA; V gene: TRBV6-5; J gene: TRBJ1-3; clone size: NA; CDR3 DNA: TGTGCCAGCAGTTACGATGGCAGGGCTGGAAACACCATATATTTT; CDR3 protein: CASSYDGRAGNTIYF
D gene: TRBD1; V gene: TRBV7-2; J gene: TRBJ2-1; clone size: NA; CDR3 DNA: TGTGCCAGCAGCTTACTCGGGACAGGAGGCGATGAGCAGTTCTTC; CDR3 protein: CASSLLGTGGDEQFF
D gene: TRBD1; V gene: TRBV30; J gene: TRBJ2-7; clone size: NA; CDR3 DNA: TGTGCCTGGAAACTCCGACAGGGGATCTCCTACGAGCAGTACTTC; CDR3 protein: CAWKLRQGISYEQYF
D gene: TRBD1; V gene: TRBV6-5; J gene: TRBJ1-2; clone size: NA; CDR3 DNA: TGTGCCAGCAGTGTCGGGGACAGTCCCTATGGCTACACCTTC; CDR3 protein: CASSVGDSPYGYTF
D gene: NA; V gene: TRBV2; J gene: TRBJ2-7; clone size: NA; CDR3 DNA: TGTGCCAGCCAAATTTACGAGCAGTACTTC; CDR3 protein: CASQIYEQYF
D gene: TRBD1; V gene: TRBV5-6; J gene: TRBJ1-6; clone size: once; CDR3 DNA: TGTGCCAGCAGCTTGCAGGGGGCGCCTCCTAATTCACCCCTCCACTTT; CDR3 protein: CASSLQGAPPNSPLHF
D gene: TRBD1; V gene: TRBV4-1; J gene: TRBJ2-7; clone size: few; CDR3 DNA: TGCGCCAGCAGCCAAGGCGGCAGGACAGGGGGCCACGAGCAGTACTTC; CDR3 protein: CASSQGGRTGGHEQYF
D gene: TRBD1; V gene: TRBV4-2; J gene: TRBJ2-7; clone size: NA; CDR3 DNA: TGTGCCAGCAGCCAAGATCGTCAGAGGGGGCGTCACGACGAGCAGTACTTC; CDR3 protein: CASSQDRQRGRHDEQYF
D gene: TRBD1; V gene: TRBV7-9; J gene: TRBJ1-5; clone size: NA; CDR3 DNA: TGTGCCAGCAGCTTGGGACAGGCAGACAATCAGCCCCAGCATTTT; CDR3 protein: CASSLGQADNQPQHF
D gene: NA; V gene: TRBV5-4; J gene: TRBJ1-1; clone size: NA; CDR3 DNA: TGTGCCATCTACTCGGCAGGGCCCGGCACTGAAGCTTTCTTT; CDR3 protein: CAIYSAGPGTEAFF
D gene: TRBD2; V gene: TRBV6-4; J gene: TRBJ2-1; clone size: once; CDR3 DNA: TGTGCCAGCAGCCCACTGGCGCTAGCGGGGGGTTATGAGCAGTTCTTC; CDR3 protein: CASSPLALAGGYEQFF
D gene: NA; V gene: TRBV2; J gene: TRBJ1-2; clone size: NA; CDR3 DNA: TGTGCCAGCAGTGAAACAGGGAGTGGGGGCTACACCTTC; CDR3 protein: CASSETGSGGYTF
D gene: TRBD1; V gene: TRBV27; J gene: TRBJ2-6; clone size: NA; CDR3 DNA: TGTGCCAGCAGCTCAACCGGGACAGGGTACTCTGGGGCCAACGTCCTGACTTTC; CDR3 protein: CASSSTGTGYSGANVLTF
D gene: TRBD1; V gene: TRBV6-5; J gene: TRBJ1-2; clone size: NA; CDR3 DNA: TGTGCCAGCAGTTACTTTAATACAGGGGGTGGCTACACCTTC; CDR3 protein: CASSYFNTGGGYTF
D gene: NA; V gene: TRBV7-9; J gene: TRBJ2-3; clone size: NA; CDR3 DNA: TGTGCCAGCAGCTTCCGGGACTCTAGCACAGATACGCAGTATTTT; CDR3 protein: CASSFRDSSTDTQYF
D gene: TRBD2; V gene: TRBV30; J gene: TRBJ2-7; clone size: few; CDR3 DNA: TGTGCCTGGAGATTTAGCGGGGGGGCCGTCGACGAGCAGTACTTC; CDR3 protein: CAWRFSGGAVDEQYF
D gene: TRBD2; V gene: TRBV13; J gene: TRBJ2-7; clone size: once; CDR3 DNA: TGTGCCAGCAGCTTCCGCGGGGGGACCTACGAGCAGTACTTC; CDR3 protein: CASSFRGGTYEQYF
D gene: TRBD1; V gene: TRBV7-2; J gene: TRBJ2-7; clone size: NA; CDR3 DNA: TGTGCCAGCAGCAACGGACAGGCAACCACCTACGAGCAGTACTTC; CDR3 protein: CASSNGQATTYEQYF
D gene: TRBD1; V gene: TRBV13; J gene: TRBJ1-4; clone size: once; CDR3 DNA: TGTGCCAGCAGCTTTTCGACAGGGGGACAGAATGAAAAACTGTTTTTT; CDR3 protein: CASSFSTGGQNEKLFF
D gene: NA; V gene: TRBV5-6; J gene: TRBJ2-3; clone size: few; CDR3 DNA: TGTGCCAGCAGCAACGGGGGTAGCACAGATACGCAGTATTTT; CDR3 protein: CASSNGGSTDTQYF
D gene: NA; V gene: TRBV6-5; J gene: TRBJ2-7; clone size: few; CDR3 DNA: TGTGCCAGCAGTGGCGGATTCAGCTCCTACGAGCAGTACTTC; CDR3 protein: CASSGGFSSYEQYF
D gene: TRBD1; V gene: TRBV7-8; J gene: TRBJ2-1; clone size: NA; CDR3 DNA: TGTGCCAGCAACCCCCCCCGAAGGACAGGGTCGATCAATGAGCAGTTCTTC; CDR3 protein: CASNPPRRTGSINEQFF
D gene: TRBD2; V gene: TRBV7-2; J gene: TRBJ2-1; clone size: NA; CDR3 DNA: TGTGCCAGCAGCTTAGGACTAGCGGGGGCTGGTGAGCAGTTCTTC; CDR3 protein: CASSLGLAGAGEQFF
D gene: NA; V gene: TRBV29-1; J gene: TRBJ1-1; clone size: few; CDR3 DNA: TGCAGCACCGGACAGAGCACAGAAGCTTTCTTT; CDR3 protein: CSTGQSTEAFF
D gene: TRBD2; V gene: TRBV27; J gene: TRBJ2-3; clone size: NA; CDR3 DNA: TGTGCCAGCAGCCTAGGACTAGGGTCCAGCACAGATACGCAGTATTTT; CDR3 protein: CASSLGLGSSTDTQYF
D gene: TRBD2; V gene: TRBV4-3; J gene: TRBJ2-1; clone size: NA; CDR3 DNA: TGCGCCAGCAGCCCTAGTGGACTAGCGGGGGCCAACGGGAAGTTCTTC; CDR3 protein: CASSPSGLAGANGKFF
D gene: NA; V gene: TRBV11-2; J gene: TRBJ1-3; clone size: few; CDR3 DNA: TGTGCCAGCAGCTTAGAGGAGGGACGGGGAACCCTCTCTGGAAACACCATATATTTT; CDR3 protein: CASSLEEGRGTLSGNTIYF